The 10 T cell receptor beta chains given below trace back to one sample, sequenced in a study of blood T cell repertoires in COVID-19. The method was immunoSEQ multiplex PCR; TCRdb's version includes in-frame clones alone and lacks a portion of them. The sample has roughly 170,000 clones; 70% to 85% are singletons. Sequencing input: PBMCs or T cells enriched from blood (not recorded which). These TCRs come from a woman aged 50 to 65 who had recovered from COVID-19.

The gene calls are TRBV28 and TRBJ1-3, with D possibly matching TRBD1 (6 bases). Deletions cut 6 bases from V and 8 bases from J, with 14 bases between. The germline gives CDR1 MDHEN, CDR2 SYDVKM. The CDR3 loop spans 13 amino acids. The CDR3 coding sequence is TGTGCCAGCAGCAACAGGGATACTTACACCATATATTTT. Its protein product is CASSNRDTYTIYF.

This rearrangement joins TRBV4-1 to TRBJ1-2; 7 bases align to TRBD1. V was clipped by 6 bases and J by 2 bases; unmatched bases: 6. The CDR3 runs to 14 residues. Germline lookup yields CDR1 MGHRA and CDR2 YSYEKL. In nucleotides, the CDR3 is TGCGCCAGCAGTCACGAGACAGGGAACTATGGCTACACCTTC. Translated: CASSHETGNYGYTF.

The V and J genes are TRBV18 and TRBJ2-2; TRBD2 might be the D (6 bases). The V gene lost 5 bases and the J gene lost 6 bases, with 13 bases spanning the gap. This CDR3 has 14 amino acids. Looked up from germline, CDR1 is KGHSH and CDR2 is LQKENI. The CDR3 here is CASSSQTSAGELFF. The DNA of the CDR3 is TGTGCCAGCTCATCCCAGACTAGTGCCGGGGAGCTGTTTTTT.

J is TRBJ1-5 and V is TRBV10-3; 8 nucleotides line up with TRBD1. Germline trimming cut 3 bases from V and 0 bases from J; bases unmatched to any gene: 4. CDR1 is ENHRY and CDR2 is SYGVKD in the germline V gene. This CDR3 is built from 16 residues. The CDR3 spells CAISDSTGGSNQPQHF. CDR3 DNA: TGTGCCATCAGTGATTCAACAGGGGGTAGCAATCAGCCCCAGCATTTT.

The J gene is TRBJ2-2, the V gene TRBV6-2 or TRBV6-3; possibly TRBD1 for D (5 bases). CDR1 is MNHEY and CDR2 is SVGEGT in the germline V gene. Deletions cut 5 bases from V and 3 bases from J, with 13 bases between. CDR3 length: 15 amino acids. CDR3 sequence (DNA): TGTGCCAGCAGTCACCGCGACAGTTACACCGGGGAGCTGTTTTTT. This gives the protein CASSHRDSYTGELFF.

The chain combines TRBV3-1 (or the pseudogene TRBV3-2) with TRBJ1-2, with 11 bases identical to TRBD1. CDR3 length equals 15 residues. Losses at the gene ends were 5 bases for V and 4 bases for J; bases not matched to a gene: 6. Germline lookup yields CDR1 LGHDT and CDR2 YNNKEL (reference sequence). CDR3 residues: CASSVSGTGGYGYTF. CDR3 nucleotides: TGTGCCAGCAGCGTATCCGGGACAGGGGGCTATGGCTACACCTTC.

The genes are TRBV23-1 and TRBJ1-5; possibly TRBD1 for D (5 bases). TRBV23-1 is given ORF status, its function remaining uncertain. Trimming removed 0 bases at V and 4 bases at J, with 10 bases between. This CDR3 has 15 amino acids. The DNA of the CDR3 is TGCGCCAGCAGTCAATCGAAGGGGCCTAATCAGCCCCAGCATTTT. Translated: CASSQSKGPNQPQHF.

This sequence joins TRBV12-3 or TRBV12-4 and TRBJ2-3; 9 bases fit TRBD1. V gave up 6 bases and J gave up 5 bases; unmatched junction bases: 3. This CDR3 spans 13 amino acids. The CDR3 region has the DNA TGTGCCAGCAGGGGGACAGGGATAGATACGCAGTATTTT. Protein: CASRGTGIDTQYF.

V usage is TRBV19 and J usage is TRBJ1-1; D unresolved. The germline CDR1 and CDR2 sequences are LNHDA and SQIVND (reference sequence). This CDR3 contains 15 residues. Trimming left V 7 bases short and J 0 bases short, with 15 bases between. The CDR3 DNA reads TGTGCCAGTACCACAAACCAATTACTGAACACTGAAGCTTTCTTT. Translated, it gives CASTTNQLLNTEAFF.

The chain joins TRBV27 to TRBJ1-5; D is perhaps TRBD1 (6 bases). V lost 6 bases and J 7 bases, leaving 13 bases between the germline ends. The CDR3 covers 13 residues. Per germline, CDR1 MNHEY and CDR2 SMNVEV (reference sequence). The CDR3 reads CASSPDSMQPQHF. CDR3 DNA: TGTGCCAGCAGCCCGGACAGTATGCAGCCCCAGCATTTT.